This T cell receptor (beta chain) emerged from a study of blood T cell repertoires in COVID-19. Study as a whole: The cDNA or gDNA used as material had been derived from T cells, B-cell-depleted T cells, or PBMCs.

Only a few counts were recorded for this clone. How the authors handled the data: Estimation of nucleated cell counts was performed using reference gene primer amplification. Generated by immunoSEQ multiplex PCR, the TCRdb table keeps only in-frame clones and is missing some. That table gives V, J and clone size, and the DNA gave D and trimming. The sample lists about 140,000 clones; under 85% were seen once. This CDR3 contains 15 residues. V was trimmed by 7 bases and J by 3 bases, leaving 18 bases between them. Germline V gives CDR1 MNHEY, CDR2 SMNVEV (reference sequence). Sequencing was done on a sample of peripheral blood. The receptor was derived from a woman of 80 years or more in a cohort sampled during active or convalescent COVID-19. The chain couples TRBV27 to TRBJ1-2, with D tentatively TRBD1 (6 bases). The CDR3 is CASTPVFPGDYGYTF. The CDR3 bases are TGTGCCAGCACCCCAGTATTCCCAGGGGACTATGGCTACACCTTC.